The next 22 T cell receptor beta chains were all read from a single sample in a study of T cells in Graves' hyperthyroidism and ophthalmopathy. RNA transcripts yielded amplified TCR beta CDR3 regions. When the TCR CDR3 underwent first-round RT-PCR, the HTBI primer set was used. TCRdb re-called the multiplex PCR reads with MiXCR, one entry per CDR3 protein. This table holds approximately 560,000 distinct CDR3 sequences, 15% to 18% found once. The sequenced sample consisted of blood. These receptor sequences come from a woman in her 30s with Graves' hyperthyroidism.

Only a few counts were recorded for this clonotype. The rearrangement links TRBV28 to TRBJ1-5; D perhaps matches TRBD1 (5 bases). This CDR3 comprises 17 residues. V lost 5 bases to trimming and J lost 1 base, with 18 bases between them. Germline V gene lookup returns CDR1 MDHEN and CDR2 SYDVKM. The CDR3 nucleotides read TGTGCCAGCAGTCCTGGGCGGGCCGGGGGGAGCAATCAGCCCCAGCATTTT. This codes for CASSPGRAGGSNQPQHF.

This clonotype was counted at least ten times. The V and J genes are TRBV20-1 and TRBJ1-5; possible D gene TRBD1, 5 bases. With 7 bases removed from V and 4 bases from J, the gap between germline ends came to 20 bases. The length of the CDR3 is 15 residues. Germline V gene sequence: CDR1 DFQATT, CDR2 SNEGSKA (reference sequence). The DNA for the CDR3 is TGCAGTGTTCGACCCATGCAGGGTGGGAATCAGCCCCAGCATTTT. Protein sequence: CSVRPMQGGNQPQHF.

This clonotype was observed at least ten times. At one end, the junction sequence differs from germline, possibly due to a read error. The chain has TRBV20-1 and TRBJ1-2, with D possibly TRBD1 on 5 matching bases. The CDR3 runs to 13 residues. Germline CDR1 reads DFQATT; CDR2 reads SNEGSKA (reference sequence). CDR3 sequence reads: CSASFYGHYGYTF. The CDR3 region has the DNA TGCAGTGCTAGCTTTTACGGACACTACGGCTACACCTTC.

This clonotype was seen a few times. The rearrangement uses TRBV2 and TRBJ1-2; D unresolved. CDR1 SNHLY and CDR2 FYNNEI come from the germline V gene. The V and J ends lost 3 bases and 8 bases respectively, with 16 bases between them. The CDR3 covers 14 residues. The chain's CDR3 is CASSDSDWRGGYTF. CDR3 coding DNA: TGTGCCAGCAGTGATTCGGACTGGCGCGGCGGCTACACCTTC.

This clonotype was counted at least ten times. V and J are TRBV27 and TRBJ1-1; the match to TRBD1 covers 7 bases. The CDR3 extends over 14 amino acids. Germline V gene lookup returns CDR1 MNHEY and CDR2 SMNVEV (reference sequence). Trimming at V came to 5 bases and at J to 4 bases, leaving 7 bases not matched to a gene. The CDR3 here is CASSTIQGSTEAFF. DNA of the CDR3: TGTGCCAGCAGTACCATACAGGGGTCCACTGAAGCTTTCTTT.

V gene TRBV4-1 combines with J gene TRBJ2-7; 7 bases are a match to TRBD1. The CDR3 loop spans 15 amino acids. Germline CDR1 reads MGHRA; CDR2 reads YSYEKL. Trimming cost V 1 base and J 6 bases; bases outside gene matches: 9. For the CDR3, the DNA is TGCGCCAGCAGCCAAGCCCCAACAGGGGAATTCGAGCAGTACTTC. This gives the protein CASSQAPTGEFEQYF.

This clonotype was seen repeatedly, ten times or more. The chain has TRBV7-2 and TRBJ2-2; D remains unclear. The V end was cut by 7 bases, the J end by 0 bases, with 9 bases between. Germline CDR1 reads SGHTA; CDR2 reads FQGNSA. This CDR3 is 14 amino acids long. The CDR3 region has the DNA TGTGCCAGCACCCGGACCGCGAACACCGGGGAGCTGTTTTTT. Protein sequence: CASTRTANTGELFF.

This clonotype was seen at least ten times. The V gene is TRBV11-2, the J gene TRBJ1-2, with D perhaps matching TRBD1 (6 bases). This CDR3 region has 13 residues. Trimming shortened V by 5 bases and J by 6 bases, and 13 bases separated the two germline ends. Germline assignment: CDR1 SGHAT and CDR2 FQNNGV. The CDR3 bases are TGTGCCAGCAGCCTCGGGGGCCCCGATGGCTACACCTTC. This encodes CASSLGGPDGYTF. The variable domain in full, completed from reference TRBV11-2 and TRBJ1-2, reads EAGVAQSPRYKIIEKRQSVAFWCNPISGHATLYWYQQILGQGPKLLIQFQNNGVVDDSQLPKDRFSAERLKGVDSTLKIQPAKLEDSAVYLCASSLGGPDGYTFGSGTRLTVV.

Comment on this clonotype: A read error may produce the germline difference seen at one junction end. The gene calls are TRBV20-1 and TRBJ2-7; 12 bases fit TRBD2. The CDR3 is made up of 15 amino acids. Germline CDR1 reads DFQATT; CDR2 reads SNEGSKA (reference sequence). The CDR3 is CSAGDGGLAGFEQYF. The CDR3, as DNA: TGCAGTGCTGGAGATGGGGGACTAGCGGGTTTCGAGCAGTACTTC.

This clonotype was picked up a small number of times. This chain's CDR3 is CASSGTSGFANTGELFF. CDR3 DNA sequence: TGCGCCAGCAGCGGGACTAGCGGATTCGCGAACACCGGGGAGCTGTTTTTT. The chain employs TRBV5-1 and TRBJ2-2; TRBD2 aligns across 11 bases. The CDR3 sequence is 17 residues long. The ends lost 4 bases at V and 0 bases at J; junction bases unmatched: 5. The germline V gene encodes CDR1 SGHRS and CDR2 YFSETQ. Together with reference TRBV5-1 and TRBJ2-2, the CDR3 gives the full variable domain: KAGVTQTPRYLIKTRGQQVTLSCSPISGHRSVSWYQQTPGQGLQFLFEYFSETQRNKGNFPGRFSGRQFSNSRSEMNVSTLELGDSALYLCASSGTSGFANTGELFFGEGSRLTVL.

To note about this clonotype: A read error may explain this, as a much larger clone is one base away. The chain couples TRBV13 to TRBJ2-1; possible D gene TRBD2, 6 bases. The J call may be mistaken, given a closer DNA end match to TRBJ2-7. This CDR3 has 15 residues. The germline V gene encodes CDR1 PRHDT and CDR2 FYEKMQ (reference sequence). This chain's CDR3 is CASSLGEETYNEQYF. In DNA form, the CDR3 reads TGTGCCAGCAGCTTGGGGGAGGAGACCTACAATGAGCAGTACTTC.

This clonotype was seen repeatedly, ten times or more. The chain uses TRBV6-1 and TRBJ1-1; TRBD1 aligns across 7 bases. CDR1 MNHNS and CDR2 SASEGT come from the germline V gene. This CDR3 has 15 amino acids. V lost 5 bases to trimming and J lost 6 bases; unmatched junction nucleotides: 12. The DNA of the CDR3 is TGTGCCAGCAGTTATGGGAGACAGGGCCTCCCTGAAGCTTTCTTT. Translated: CASSYGRQGLPEAFF.

This clonotype was seen more than once but under ten times. The J gene is TRBJ2-4, the V gene TRBV29-1, with a possible D match to TRBD1 (5 bases). Trimming removed 5 bases at V and 9 bases at J, with 17 bases between. Germline CDR1 and CDR2: SQVTM and ANQGSEA. This CDR3 comprises 13 residues. In DNA, the CDR3 is TGCAGCGTTCGGGTGCCAGGGAAGGGCATTCAGTACTTC. Protein sequence: CSVRVPGKGIQYF.

This clonotype turned up a few times. V usage is TRBV9 and J usage is TRBJ2-2; unclear D gene. The ends were cut back, 3 bases at V and 0 bases at J, with 9 bases in the middle. Germline CDR1 SGDLS, CDR2 YYNGEE. The CDR3 has 15 residues. The CDR3 spells CASSDRVPNTGELFF. CDR3 DNA sequence: TGTGCCAGCAGCGATAGGGTCCCGAACACCGGGGAGCTGTTTTTT.

This clonotype was observed at least ten times. V gene TRBV18 combines with J gene TRBJ1-4; 8 nucleotides agree with TRBD1. This CDR3 spans 15 amino acids. CDR1 is KGHSH and CDR2 is LQKENI in the germline V gene. V shed 3 bases, J shed 4 bases, and the junction held 4 bases outside the gene matches. CDR3 residues: CASSPDRGLNEKLFF. CDR3 sequence (DNA): TGTGCCAGCTCACCCGACAGGGGTCTTAATGAAAAACTGTTTTTT.

This clonotype came up a few times. The chain joins TRBV27 to TRBJ1-1; no reliable D call. The V end lost 7 bases, the J end lost 4 bases, and 16 bases lay between the germline ends. The CDR3 sequence is 14 residues long. Germline assignment: CDR1 MNHEY and CDR2 SMNVEV (reference sequence). The CDR3 sequence is CASTLRGQFTEAFF. DNA of the CDR3: TGTGCCAGCACCCTCCGGGGTCAATTCACTGAAGCTTTCTTT.

The V gene is TRBV20-1, the J gene TRBJ1-5; weak D call: TRBD1 (6 bases). Deletions cut 3 bases from V and 6 bases from J, with 15 bases between. The CDR3 is made up of 14 amino acids. CDR1 is DFQATT, CDR2 SNEGSKA, per germline (reference sequence). The CDR3 sequence is CSARGGAGGQPQHF. CDR3 sequence (DNA): TGCAGTGCTAGGGGGGGGGCCGGGGGTCAGCCCCAGCATTTT.

This chain joins TRBV11-2 and TRBJ1-2; D is uncertain. The germline V and J ends were trimmed by 1 base and 3 bases, with 9 bases remaining between them. The length of the CDR3 is 14 residues. CDR1 is SGHAT and CDR2 is FQNNGV in the germline V gene. Here the CDR3 DNA reads TGTGCCAGCAGCTTAGCCCAACGGGACTATGGCTACACCTTC. This gives the protein CASSLAQRDYGYTF.

The table lists this clonotype with many counts. The chain recombines TRBV13 with TRBJ2-7; maybe TRBD2 (7 bases). The CDR3 covers 17 residues. Trimming cost V 6 bases and J 0 bases, with 21 bases left between them. The germline gives CDR1 PRHDT, CDR2 FYEKMQ (reference sequence). The CDR3 reads CASSPGGGGRSSYEQYF. The CDR3 coding sequence is TGTGCCAGCAGTCCAGGCGGGGGCGGCAGAAGCTCCTACGAGCAGTACTTC.

Ten or more counts support this clonotype. V is TRBV5-6 and J is TRBJ1-5, with 8 bases lining up with TRBD1. V trimming: 4 bases; J trimming: 3 bases; junction bases outside the gene matches: 6. This CDR3 contains 15 residues. Germline values: CDR1 SGHDT, CDR2 YYEEEE. CDR3: CASSPGQANNQPQHF. DNA for the CDR3: TGTGCCAGCAGCCCGGGACAGGCTAACAATCAGCCCCAGCATTTT.

This sequence joins TRBV6-1 and TRBJ1-2, with 11 bases lining up with TRBD1. The J segment lost 5 bases and the V segment lost 6 bases, leaving 8 bases of the junction unmatched. Germline CDR1 reads MNHNS; CDR2 reads SASEGT. CDR3 length: 15 residues. The CDR3 bases are TGTGCCAGCAGGGGGACAGGGGGTATCCTATATGGCTACACCTTC. Protein: CASRGTGGILYGYTF.

This clonotype was observed many times. The chain couples TRBV24-1 to TRBJ2-3; D ambiguous. Germline CDR1 and CDR2: KGHDR and SFDVKD. V was trimmed by 1 base and J by 0 bases, leaving 10 bases between them. This CDR3 contains 16 residues. This CDR3 reads CATSDFAEPSTDTQYF. The CDR3 region has the DNA TGTGCCACCAGTGATTTTGCGGAGCCGAGCACAGATACGCAGTATTTT.